The clone carrying this T cell receptor (beta chain) has a handful of counts. No antigen is known for it. TCRdb keeps only in-frame clones here, not all; method: immunoSEQ multiplex PCR. The repertoire includes about 14,000 clones, 55% to 80% of them detected once, and roughly 46% sits in the top ten. This specimen belongs to a study of radiotherapy plus CTLA-4 blockade in lung cancer. Study summary: Disease control reached approximately 29%, with objective responses in 15% to 20%.

Per germline, CDR1 SEHNR and CDR2 FQNEAQ (reference sequence). With 5 bases removed from V and 4 bases from J, the gap between germline ends came to 12 bases. The length of the CDR3 is 13 residues. Chemo-refractory metastatic non-small-cell lung cancer patients underwent focal radiation alongside CTLA-4 blockade with ipilimumab. Broader study findings: According to reports, early shifts in blood T cell clones, alongside interferon-beta, forecast response most accurately. There was expansion of tumor-derived TCR clones in blood after radiotherapy plus ipilimumab.

The chain links TRBV7-9 to TRBJ2-7, with D maybe TRBD1 (6 bases). The input for sequencing was peripheral blood, taken from a patient treated with radiotherapy plus ipilimumab. This receptor was taken from a human donor with non-small cell lung cancer whose response to radiotherapy plus ipilimumab could not be evaluated. DNA of the CDR3: TGTGCCAGCAGCCCTACTACAGGGTACGAGCAGTACGTC. Translating gives CASSPTTGYEQYV.